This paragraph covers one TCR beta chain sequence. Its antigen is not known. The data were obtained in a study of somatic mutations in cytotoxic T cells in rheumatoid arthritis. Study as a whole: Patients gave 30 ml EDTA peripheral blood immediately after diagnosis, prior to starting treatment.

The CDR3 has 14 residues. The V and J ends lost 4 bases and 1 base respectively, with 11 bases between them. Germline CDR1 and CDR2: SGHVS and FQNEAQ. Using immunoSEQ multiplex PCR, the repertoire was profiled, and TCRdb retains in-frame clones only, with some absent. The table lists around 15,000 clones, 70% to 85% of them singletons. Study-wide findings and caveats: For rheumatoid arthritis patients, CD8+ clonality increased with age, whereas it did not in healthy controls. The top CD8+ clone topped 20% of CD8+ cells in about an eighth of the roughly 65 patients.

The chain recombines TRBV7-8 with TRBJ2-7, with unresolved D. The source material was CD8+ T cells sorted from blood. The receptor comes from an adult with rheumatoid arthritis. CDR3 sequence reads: CASSYWTVSYEQYF. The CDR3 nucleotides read TGTGCCAGCAGCTACTGGACGGTGTCCTACGAGCAGTACTTC.